A single sample gave rise to the 2 T cell receptor beta chains below, sequenced in a study of regulatory T cells in long-lasting Graves disease (dated by TCRdb to the early 2020s). The protocol used for the library was multiplex PCR. Sequenced on an Illumina HiSeq 4000. TCR beta libraries were built with iRepertoire HTBI primers and Arm-PCR amplification of CDR3 regions. The public reads were reprocessed in TCRdb via fastp at Q25 and MiXCR, keeping in-frame beta chains. Each record represents a unique CDR3 protein, reported with the most common genes and DNA among its rows. Counted in this sample were approximately 470,000 distinct CDR3 sequences; roughly 17% of them appeared once. Together, the top ten hold 9% to 15% of the sample. The time point label, as the study defines it: newly diagnosed GD, antithyroid drugs for less than 3 months. RNA was extracted from PBMCs in TRIzol for both TCR sequencing and RNA sequencing.

This sample was shared with a second study, whose subject was T cells in Graves' hyperthyroidism and ophthalmopathy.

Sequences were derived from peripheral blood mononuclear cells (PBMCs), sampled at new diagnosis, from a patient treated with antithyroid drugs. Every receptor here comes from a man aged 40-49 years with Graves disease. Donor details come from another sample of the same person, matched by shared clones.

This clonotype was counted many times. The chain combines TRBV11-3 with TRBJ2-5, with D unresolved. V shed 1 base and J shed 5 bases, with 20 bases lying between them. The CDR3 runs to 17 residues. CDR1 is SGHNT and CDR2 is YENEEA in the germline V gene. This chain's CDR3 is CASSLATVFESTETQYF. CDR3 nucleotides: TGTGCCAGCAGCTTAGCTACAGTCTTTGAGTCGACGGAGACCCAGTACTTC.

The sample holds many counts of this clonotype. V usage is TRBV6-2 or TRBV6-3 and J usage is TRBJ2-4; possibly TRBD2 for D (5 bases). Germline CDR1 MNHEY, CDR2 SVGEGT. This CDR3 region has 17 residues. The V gene lost 6 bases and the J gene lost 2 bases, with 20 bases spanning the gap. For the CDR3, the DNA is TGTGCCAGCAGCCTAGCTGAGGGAAAGCAAACCAAAAACATTCAGTACTTC. Translation gives CASSLAEGKQTKNIQYF.